The 23 T cell receptor beta chains below were found in one sample sequenced in a study of shared clonotypes between healthy human individuals. It was CD45RO-negative cells, positively selected for CCR7, that made up naive CD8 cells, with terminally differentiated effector memory CD45RA+ cells excluded. Assay: immunoSEQ multiplex PCR; the TCRdb copy retains only in-frame clones and omits some. The sample shows 2 million or so clones, around 96% of them seen only once. What was sequenced was naive CD8+ T cells sorted from blood. Receptors were obtained from a man aged 18 to 30 in good health.

The chain couples TRBV2 to TRBJ2-1, with D perhaps TRBD2 (5 bases). The CDR3 has 14 residues. The V and J ends lost 7 bases and 0 bases respectively, with 10 bases between them. From germline, CDR1 is SNHLY and CDR2 FYNNEI. This CDR3 is CASNEGPSYNEQFF. CDR3 in DNA: TGTGCCAGCAATGAGGGCCCCTCCTACAATGAGCAGTTCTTC.

The genes are TRBV4-3 and TRBJ2-7, with D uncertain. In germline, CDR1 is LGHNA, CDR2 YSLEER. Trimming stripped 1 base from V and 0 bases from J, with 7 bases between. This CDR3 comprises 14 residues. The chain's CDR3 is CASSQGSDSYEQYF. The CDR3 nucleotides read TGCGCCAGCAGCCAAGGAAGCGACTCCTACGAGCAGTACTTC.

V is TRBV15 and J is TRBJ1-5; TRBD1 agrees at 8 bases. Trimming took 4 bases from V and 0 from J; bases not matched to a gene: 5. The CDR3 sequence is 16 residues long. Germline V CDR1 and CDR2: LNHNV, YYDKDF (reference sequence). The CDR3 loop is CATSIGTGYSNQPQHF. As DNA, the CDR3 is TGTGCCACCAGCATCGGGACAGGATATAGCAATCAGCCCCAGCATTTT.

The chain couples TRBV10-2 to TRBJ1-6; tentative D call: TRBD1 (5 bases). V shed 4 bases and J shed 6 bases, with 10 bases lying between them. The germline V gene has CDR1 WSHSY and CDR2 SAAADI. The CDR3 sequence is 14 residues long. The CDR3 nucleotides are TGCGCCAGCAGTGCCCAGGGTGGTAATTCACCCCTCCACTTT. Its translation is CASSAQGGNSPLHF.

The CDR3, as DNA: TGTGCCAGTAGCTGGACAGGGGAACCGAACACTGAAGCTTTCTTT. It is translated as CASSWTGEPNTEAFF. The chain is built from TRBV19 and TRBJ1-1; 9 nucleotides line up with TRBD1. Trimming cost V 6 bases and J 1 base; bases outside gene matches: 6. Per germline, CDR1 LNHDA and CDR2 SQIVND (reference sequence). The CDR3 runs to 15 residues. The full variable domain, with the rest looked up from reference TRBV19 and TRBJ1-1, is DGGITQSPKYLFRKEGQNVTLSCEQNLNHDAMYWYRQDPGQGLRLIYYSQIVNDFQKGDIAEGYSVSREKKESFPLTVTSAQKNPTAFYLCASSWTGEPNTEAFFGQGTRLTVV.

The J gene is TRBJ2-3, the V gene TRBV7-9; 8 bases fit TRBD2. This CDR3 is built from 15 residues. The ends lost 1 base at V and 5 bases at J; junction bases unmatched: 5. CDR1 and CDR2 from the germline V gene are SEHNR and FQNEAQ (reference sequence). The CDR3 nucleotides read TGTGCCAGCAGCTTAGAAGCGGGAGTGGGAGATACGCAGTATTTT. Amino acid sequence: CASSLEAGVGDTQYF.

This chain links TRBV5-6 with TRBJ2-1, with a weak D call TRBD1 (5 bases). Germline CDR1 SGHDT, CDR2 YYEEEE. V was shortened by 2 bases and J by 7 bases, with 16 bases between the two germline ends. The CDR3 covers 15 residues. The chain's CDR3 is CASSLWGAYGNEQFF. In DNA, the CDR3 is TGTGCCAGCAGCTTATGGGGCGCCTACGGGAATGAGCAGTTCTTC.

The chain combines TRBV21-1 with TRBJ1-1; the table's D call of TRBD1 was not tested on the DNA. TRBV21-1 is assigned pseudogene status. The CDR3 contains 19 residues. The CDR3 DNA sequence: TGTGCCAGCAGCAAACAAATACCAGGGGGCGAGGACCGGAACACTGAAGCTTTCTTT. This encodes CASSKQIPGGEDRNTEAFF.

The chain links TRBV7-6 to TRBJ2-1, with D unclear. Germline-derived CDR1 and CDR2 are SGHVS and FNYEAQ. This CDR3 contains 12 residues. The germline V and J ends were trimmed by 4 bases and 3 bases, with 4 bases remaining between them. The CDR3 is CASSSNYNEQFF. DNA of the CDR3: TGTGCCAGCAGCTCCAACTACAATGAGCAGTTCTTC. Supplemented by reference TRBV7-6 and TRBJ2-1, the full variable domain reads GAGVSQSPRYKVTKRGQDVALRCDPISGHVSLYWYRQALGQGPEFLTYFNYEAQQDKSGLPNDRFSAERPEGSISTLTIQRTEQRDSAMYRCASSSNYNEQFFGPGTRLTVL.

This chain uses TRBV27 with TRBJ2-2; possibly TRBD2 for D (5 bases). Germline lookup yields CDR1 MNHEY and CDR2 SMNVEV (reference sequence). V lost 6 bases, J lost 1 base, and 12 bases lay in between. CDR3 length: 15 amino acids. For the CDR3, the DNA is TGTGCCAGCAGGGGGAGAGGGTGGAACACCGGGGAGCTGTTTTTT. The encoded protein is CASRGRGWNTGELFF.

V is TRBV19 and J is TRBJ2-7, with D unclear. Germline V lookup: CDR1 LNHDA, CDR2 SQIVND (reference sequence). Trimming removed 3 bases at V and 2 bases at J, with 17 bases between. This CDR3 is 16 amino acids long. DNA of the CDR3: TGTGCCAGTAGTATCACCTTCGTGGAGCCGACCTACGAGCAGTACTTC. This encodes CASSITFVEPTYEQYF. The full variable domain, rest sourced from reference TRBV19 and TRBJ2-7, is DGGITQSPKYLFRKEGQNVTLSCEQNLNHDAMYWYRQDPGQGLRLIYYSQIVNDFQKGDIAEGYSVSREKKESFPLTVTSAQKNPTAFYLCASSITFVEPTYEQYFGPGTRLTVT.

Regarding this clone: The identical CDR3 is also encoded by other nucleotide sequences in the sample. This CDR3 is CASSFVGAAGELFF. CDR3 coding DNA: TGTGCCAGCAGTTTTGTAGGAGCGGCCGGGGAGCTGTTTTTT. V and J are TRBV27 and TRBJ2-2; D is perhaps TRBD2 (5 bases). Trimming left V 3 bases short and J 6 bases short, with 11 bases between. The CDR3 is made up of 14 amino acids. Germline values: CDR1 MNHEY, CDR2 SMNVEV (reference sequence).

The chain is built from TRBV9 and TRBJ2-1; 13 bases are a match to TRBD2. This CDR3 has 17 residues. V gave up 0 bases and J gave up 8 bases; unmatched junction bases: 8. Germline CDR1 SGDLS, CDR2 YYNGEE. The CDR3 bases are TGTGCCAGCAGCGTAGCTCCGGGACTAGCGGGACGGGATGAGCAGTTCTTC. This codes for CASSVAPGLAGRDEQFF.

The rearrangement links TRBV29-1 to TRBJ2-2; TRBD1 matches at 7 bases. The V gene end was trimmed by 1 base and the J gene end by 5 bases; junction bases not matched to a gene: 10. CDR1 is SQVTM, CDR2 ANQGSEA, per germline. The CDR3 consists of 16 residues. Here the CDR3 reads CSVEVMGQIGTGELFF. CDR3 nucleotides: TGCAGCGTTGAAGTAATGGGACAGATAGGAACCGGGGAGCTGTTTTTT.

In nucleotides, the CDR3 is TGTGCCTGTGCGGGGGAGACCGGGGAGCTGTTTTTT. As protein: CACAGETGELFF. The rearrangement links TRBV30 to TRBJ2-2; 7 bases align to TRBD2. The CDR3 covers 12 residues. The V and J ends lost 6 bases and 5 bases, in that order; junction bases with no gene match: 3. Germline CDR1 and CDR2: GTSNPN and SVGIG (reference sequence).

V usage is TRBV4-1 and J usage is TRBJ1-1, with D possibly matching TRBD1 (5 bases). Trimming took off 0 bases at V and 1 base at J, with 9 bases between the two ends. Germline V gives CDR1 MGHRA, CDR2 YSYEKL. The CDR3 loop spans 15 amino acids. CDR3 loop: CASSQEGRKNTEAFF. The CDR3, as DNA: TGCGCCAGCAGCCAAGAGGGACGGAAGAACACTGAAGCTTTCTTT.

This clone has more than one count but fewer than ten. The sample contains more than one DNA sequence encoding this CDR3. The chain combines TRBV4-2 with TRBJ2-7, with D perhaps matching TRBD1 (5 bases). Germline-derived CDR1 and CDR2 are LGHNA and YNFKEQ. The V gene lost 1 base and the J gene lost 0 bases, with 7 bases spanning the gap. The CDR3 sequence is 14 residues long. The CDR3 region has the DNA TGTGCCAGCAGCCAAGGCGACAGCTCCTACGAGCAGTACTTC. Translating it yields CASSQGDSSYEQYF.

This clone is a singleton in its sample. V gene TRBV29-1 combines with J gene TRBJ2-7; the D gene could be TRBD1 or TRBD2 (5 bases each). This CDR3 is built from 15 residues. CDR1 is SQVTM, CDR2 ANQGSEA, per germline. Trimming cost V 4 bases and J 0 bases, with 16 bases left between them. CDR3 loop: CSVVGFGDASYEQYF. The CDR3 nucleotides read TGCAGCGTTGTGGGGTTTGGGGACGCCTCCTACGAGCAGTACTTC.

This chain links TRBV4-3 with TRBJ2-1, with D tentatively TRBD2 (5 bases). This CDR3 is 14 amino acids long. CDR1 LGHNA and CDR2 YSLEER come from the germline V gene. The V end was cut by 1 base, the J end by 4 bases, with 8 bases between. The CDR3 coding sequence is TGCGCCAGCAGCCAAGGAGGGCCTTACAATGAGCAGTTCTTC. It encodes CASSQGGPYNEQFF.

To note about this clone: The same CDR3 is also encoded by other DNA sequences in this sample. The chain recombines TRBV9 with TRBJ2-3; 7 nucleotides align to TRBD2. Unmatched junction bases numbered 5, after V lost 4 bases and J lost 0 bases. Germline-derived CDR1 and CDR2 are SGDLS and YYNGEE. This CDR3 is 15 amino acids long. The CDR3 region has the DNA TGTGCCAGCAGCCCAGCGGGGACTAGCACAGATACGCAGTATTTT. As protein: CASSPAGTSTDTQYF.

The gene calls are TRBV12-2 and TRBJ1-5. TRBV12-2 is marked as a pseudogene. This CDR3 has 13 residues. The CDR3 sequence: CASRLVGDQPQHF. CDR3 coding DNA: TGTGCAAGTCGCTTAGTGGGTGATCAGCCCCAGCATTTT.

This chain links TRBV9 with TRBJ2-3, with 7 bases that match TRBD1. In germline, CDR1 is SGDLS, CDR2 YYNGEE. The CDR3 contains 17 residues. The V gene end was trimmed by 4 bases and the J gene end by 5 bases; junction bases not matched to a gene: 16. CDR3 sequence: CASSTDPTGSVGDTQYF. Here the CDR3 DNA reads TGTGCCAGCAGCACGGACCCGACAGGGTCCGTAGGAGATACGCAGTATTTT. Full variable domain (outside the CDR3, taken from reference TRBV9 and TRBJ2-3): DSGVTQTPKHLITATGQRVTLRCSPRSGDLSVYWYQQSLDQGLQFLIQYYNGEERAKGNILERFSAQQFPDLHSELNLSSLELGDSALYFCASSTDPTGSVGDTQYFGPGTRLTVL.

The chain employs TRBV6-4 and TRBJ2-2; 8 positions match TRBD2. V lost 3 bases, J lost 4 bases, and 4 bases stayed unmatched. Germline CDR1 MRHNA, CDR2 SNTAGT. The CDR3 runs 15 residues. The CDR3 DNA reads TGTGCCAGCAGTGAAAGCGGGGGCTCCACCGGGGAGCTGTTTTTT. Protein product: CASSESGGSTGELFF.